The 17 T cell receptor beta chains below were found in one sample sequenced in a study of beta chain features in type 1 diabetes. Expressed TCRB transcripts got sequenced, as all isolated RNA was reverse transcribed. Measured with immunoSEQ multiplex PCR; TCRdb has only the in-frame clones, and not every one. The table has roughly 450,000 clones, approximately 15% seen once. Material for sequencing was naive CD4+ T cells from blood. The receptors were gathered from a man aged 25-40 years in good health.

V usage is TRBV5-5 and J usage is TRBJ2-5; D might be TRBD1 (6 bases). Trimming took off 4 bases at V and 2 bases at J, with 12 bases between the two ends. Germline CDR1 SGHKS, CDR2 YYEKEE (reference sequence). The CDR3 covers 14 residues. Here the CDR3 reads CASSNPGTQETQYF. CDR3 coding DNA: TGTGCCAGCAGCAACCCCGGGACACAAGAGACCCAGTACTTC.

The chain couples TRBV23-1 to TRBJ1-2; the match to TRBD1 covers 9 bases. TRBV23-1 belongs to the ORF category, with a function that is uncertain. The CDR3 is 15 residues long. Germline trimming cut 8 bases from V and 7 bases from J; bases unmatched to any gene: 14. This CDR3 reads CASGHRGQGCPGYTF. The CDR3 DNA follows: TGCGCCAGCGGCCACCGGGGACAGGGCTGCCCTGGCTACACCTTC.

The V and J genes are TRBV6-5 and TRBJ1-2, with unresolved D. The CDR3 is 13 amino acids. V shed 1 base and J shed 2 bases, with 5 bases lying between them. Germline values: CDR1 MNHEY, CDR2 SVGAGI. The CDR3: CASSYYGNYGYTF. CDR3 coding DNA: TGTGCCAGCAGTTACTATGGAAACTATGGCTACACCTTC.

This clone was observed a handful of times. The chain is built from TRBV10-1 and TRBJ2-7, with TRBD1 matching over 8 bases. V shed 6 bases and J 6 bases; nucleotides not matched to a gene: 10. Looked up from germline, CDR1 is WNHNN and CDR2 is SYGVQD (reference sequence). This CDR3 spans 14 amino acids. The CDR3 DNA sequence: TGCGCCAGCAGCCCCTGGGGGACAGGAATCGAGCAGTACTTC. Translating it yields CASSPWGTGIEQYF.

This clone was observed a handful of times. This specimen includes other DNA sequences encoding the same CDR3. Written as DNA, the CDR3 is TGCAGCGTTGACGGGGCCACTGAAGCTTTCTTT. This gives the protein CSVDGATEAFF. The rearrangement uses TRBV29-1 and TRBJ1-1; possibly TRBD1 for D (5 bases). The ends were cut back, 3 bases at V and 4 bases at J, with 6 bases in the middle. The CDR3 loop spans 11 amino acids. CDR1 is SQVTM, CDR2 ANQGSEA, per germline.

The genes are TRBV10-3 and TRBJ2-1, with a possible D match to TRBD2 (5 bases). Trimming removed 6 bases at V and 7 bases at J, with 13 bases between. The CDR3 extends over 13 amino acids. Germline assignment: CDR1 ENHRY and CDR2 SYGVKD. The CDR3 DNA sequence: TGTGCCATCAGACTCTCATCGGGGAATGAGCAGTTCTTC. It is translated as CAIRLSSGNEQFF.

V gene TRBV5-4 combines with J gene TRBJ1-2; the match to TRBD1 covers 7 bases. Losses at the gene ends were 1 base for V and 8 bases for J; bases not matched to a gene: 5. The CDR3 totals 13 residues. Germline lookup yields CDR1 SGHNT and CDR2 YYREEE (reference sequence). The DNA of the CDR3 is TGTGCCAGCAGCTTGACAGGGGCAAACGGCTACACCTTC. This gives the protein CASSLTGANGYTF.

V is TRBV10-3 and J is TRBJ2-5; the D is unclear. This CDR3 has 14 amino acids. The V gene lost 3 bases and the J gene lost 3 bases, with 11 bases spanning the gap. Germline CDR1 is ENHRY and CDR2 is SYGVKD. CDR3 sequence: CAISEPWGKETQYF. In DNA form, the CDR3 reads TGTGCCATCAGTGAACCTTGGGGTAAAGAGACCCAGTACTTC.

The rearrangement links TRBV7-2 to TRBJ2-5; 8 bases align to TRBD1. From germline, CDR1 is SGHTA and CDR2 FQGNSA. V gave up 6 bases and J gave up 7 bases; unmatched junction bases: 10. This CDR3 is 14 amino acids long. CDR3 DNA sequence: TGTGCCAGCAGACAGCAGGGGGCCCGCGGGACCCAGTACTTC. Protein: CASRQQGARGTQYF.

V usage is TRBV29-1 and J usage is TRBJ2-7; D perhaps matches TRBD2 (6 bases). This CDR3 is built from 12 residues. V shed 6 bases and J shed 7 bases, with 16 bases lying between them. Germline-derived CDR1 and CDR2 are SQVTM and ANQGSEA. The DNA of the CDR3 is TGCAGCGTGGCCCAGGCGGGGCAAGAGCAGTACGTC. Translating gives CSVAQAGQEQYV.

The rearrangement joins TRBV6-6 to TRBJ1-5; perhaps TRBD1 as D (6 bases). The V end was cut by 7 bases, the J end by 5 bases, with 9 bases between. Germline V CDR1 and CDR2: MNHNY, SVGAGI (reference sequence). This CDR3 contains 12 residues. The CDR3 DNA reads as TGTGCCAGCATGACAGGAGATCAGCCCCAGCATTTT. Its translation is CASMTGDQPQHF.

This clone was counted between two and nine times. The gene calls are TRBV7-2 and TRBJ2-7; D ambiguous. V shed 1 base and J shed 3 bases, with 7 bases lying between them. CDR3 length equals 13 residues. The germline gives CDR1 SGHTA, CDR2 FQGNSA. The CDR3 DNA is TGTGCCAGCAGCTTAGGCCAGAACTACGAGCAGTACTTC. The encoded protein is CASSLGQNYEQYF.

This clone showed up just a few times. The chain employs TRBV23-1 and TRBJ2-4; D gene unclear. TRBV23-1 is classed as an ORF, of uncertain function. The length of the CDR3 is 13 residues. The ends were cut back, 7 bases at V and 9 bases at J, with 16 bases in the middle. CDR3 nucleotides: TGCGCCAGCAAAAGGAGCCCCTGGGCCATTCAGTACTTC. The encoded protein is CASKRSPWAIQYF.

Worth noting for this clone: Germline and junction disagree at one end, which may indicate a read error. CDR3: CAWTQGAPGGELFF. The CDR3 coding sequence is TGTGCTTGGACTCAGGGGGCGCCCGGCGGGGAGCTGTTTTTT. The gene calls are TRBV30 and TRBJ2-2; TRBD1 agrees at 8 bases. There are 14 residues in the CDR3. Germline V gene data show CDR1 as GTSNPN and CDR2 as SVGIG (reference sequence).

The chain carries TRBV21-1 and TRBJ2-3. TRBV21-1 is termed a pseudogene. The CDR3 has 13 amino acids. The CDR3 is CASTTPITDTQYF. The DNA of the CDR3 is TGTGCCAGCACCACCCCGATAACAGATACGCAGTATTTT.

The chain employs TRBV9 and TRBJ2-7; D tentatively reads TRBD1 or TRBD2 (6 bases each). Per the germline V gene, CDR1 is SGDLS and CDR2 is YYNGEE. Trimming removed 0 bases from V and 3 bases from J, with 22 bases in between. CDR3 length: 18 residues. The DNA for the CDR3 is TGTGCCAGCAGCGTAGGAGGATCGGGGGCTAATAGAGGCTACGAGCAGTACTTC. Its translation is CASSVGGSGANRGYEQYF.

The chain links TRBV27 to TRBJ2-5; 11 bases match TRBD1. Germline values: CDR1 MNHEY, CDR2 SMNVEV (reference sequence). The CDR3 sequence is 16 residues long. V shed 5 bases, J shed 2 bases, and the junction held 7 bases outside the gene matches. The CDR3 here is CASSKRTGGMQETQYF. DNA of the CDR3: TGTGCCAGCAGTAAACGGACAGGGGGCATGCAAGAGACCCAGTACTTC.